This TCR beta chain was recorded in a study of tumor-infiltrating lymphocytes in oesophageal squamous cell carcinoma. Each CDR3 protein is one row after TCRdb ran MiXCR on the PCR reads. The sample has 15,000 to 20,000 distinct CDR3 sequences, about 50% seen once. The CDR3 has 16 amino acids. V shed 5 bases, J shed 7 bases, and the junction held 14 bases outside the gene matches. The germline CDR1 and CDR2 sequences are MNHNS and SASEGT. As for this clonotype: Since a much larger clone is just one base distant, this may be a read error.

Material: normal esophageal tissue next to the tumor. V gene TRBV6-1 combines with J gene TRBJ2-7; 10 positions agree with TRBD2. This TCR came from a female donor with esophageal squamous cell carcinoma. The chain's CDR3 is CASSRLAGGSYNEQYF. In DNA, the CDR3 is TGTGCCAGCAGTCGATTAGCGGGAGGATCCTACAATGAGCAGTACTTC.